A selection of T cell receptor beta chains follows, all from one sample in a study of cytomegalovirus exposure and HLA in healthy donors. The data were produced by immunoSEQ multiplex PCR, yet TCRdb's version contains in-frame clones alone and is incomplete. Counted here are fewer than 200,000 clones, roughly 71% occurring once; the ten biggest clones make up about 1.6%. The sequencing input was PBMCs. The receptors were sampled from a girl under 18 in good health and CMV-seronegative. CDR3s include the opening cysteine and the closing phenylalanine or tryptophan.

>TRBV4-1|TRBJ1-2
CASSQPTRGAGDSPFFNYGYTF
>TRBV5-4|TRBJ1-1
CASSYPQGQGAFEAFF
>TRBV6-1|TRBJ1-5
CASSETPNQPQHF
>TRBV5-4|TRBJ1-6
CASSPERGQGSPLHF
>TRBV10-2|TRBJ2-3
CASTPGVGTDTQYF
>TRBV25-1|TRBJ1-1
CASSHDGGPEAFF
>TRBV2|TRBJ2-7
CASTLEAYEQYF
>TRBV5-4|TRBJ2-7
CASSPPLGGSYEQYF
>TRBV6-1|TRBJ1-5
CASSGGHFNQPQHF
>TRBV7-9|TRBJ1-6
CAGKRTGGNSPLHF
>TRBV13|TRBJ2-1
CASSWNSGGSYNEQFF
>TRBV5-1|TRBJ1-6
CASSLGGQPNSPLHF
>TRBV20-1|TRBJ2-7
CSAEAGAEQYF
>TRBV4-1|TRBJ1-5
CASSQESYSNQPQHF
>TRBV27|TRBJ2-2
CASSYLTGELFF
>TRBV6-5|TRBJ2-2
CASSYSSGGELFF
>TRBV5-1|TRBJ1-6
CASSLSSYNSPLHF
>TRBV7-9|TRBJ1-4
CASSASSRVANEKLFF
>TRBV2|TRBJ1-6
CASTLDRGQSPLHF
>TRBV19|TRBJ2-1
CASSPTGIDNEQFF
>TRBV9|TRBJ1-3
CASSPTGTGENTIYF
>TRBV10-3|TRBJ1-3
CAISEDNSGNTIYF
>TRBV5-4|TRBJ2-1
CASSLASGLDEQFF